This T cell receptor (beta chain) stems from a study of blood T cell repertoires in COVID-19. Overall study: The study drew acute and convalescent COVID-19 samples from the United States, Italy and Spain. PBMCs, B-cell-depleted T cells, or T cells were the source of the cDNA or gDNA that made up the material.

Authors' data handling: Reference gene primer amplification gave estimated nucleated cell counts. TCRdb's copy holds only in-frame clones and misses some; the assay was immunoSEQ multiplex PCR. Clone size and V and J calls were adopted from that table, with D and trimming inferred from the DNA. The sample records about 44,000 clones, about nine tenths being singletons. V lost 0 bases and J 3 bases, leaving 6 bases between the germline ends. Looked up from germline, CDR1 is SGHKS and CDR2 is YYEKEE (reference sequence). The CDR3 spans 13 residues. The chain employs TRBV5-5 and TRBJ1-2; D uncertain. The sequenced sample consisted of peripheral blood. The sequence came from a man between 65 and 79 years old with active COVID-19. The CDR3 here is CASSLARDYGYTF. For the CDR3, the DNA is TGTGCCAGCAGCTTGGCTCGGGACTATGGCTACACCTTC.